This is a list of T cell receptor beta chains from one sample in a study of T cells in localized non-small cell lung cancer. Profiling relied on immunoSEQ multiplex PCR, and the TCRdb table lists in-frame clones only, not all of them. The data contain more than 25,000 clones, approximately 91% of them singletons. Sequences were derived from PBMCs, sampled before any cancer treatment. These receptors were obtained from a man between 40 and 75 years old with stage II lung adenocarcinoma. CDR3s include the opening cysteine and the closing phenylalanine or tryptophan. Each record gives: clone size, D gene, V gene, J gene, CDR3 protein, CDR3 DNA. The D gene is left open where the match is weak. A row's size may be missing; if present it is once, few, many or a size class.

abundance: NA
d_gene: NA
v_gene: TRBV7-2
j_gene: TRBJ2-3
CDR3aa: CASSLQSGADTQYF
CDR3nt: TGTGCCAGCAGTCTCCAATCCGGGGCAGATACGCAGTATTTT

abundance: NA
d_gene: TRBD1
v_gene: TRBV6-6
j_gene: TRBJ2-3
CDR3aa: CASSLWTGGRDTQYF
CDR3nt: TGTGCCAGCAGCCTATGGACAGGGGGCCGGGATACGCAGTATTTT

abundance: NA
d_gene: NA
v_gene: TRBV5-4
j_gene: TRBJ1-3
CDR3aa: CASSSADLGGSGNTIYF
CDR3nt: TGTGCCAGCAGCTCCGCCGATCTTGGGGGCTCTGGAAACACCATATATTTT

abundance: NA
d_gene: NA
v_gene: TRBV7-8
j_gene: TRBJ1-4
CDR3aa: CASSSLVPNEKLFF
CDR3nt: TGTGCCAGCAGCTCCCTGGTCCCTAATGAAAAACTGTTTTTT

abundance: NA
d_gene: NA
v_gene: TRBV4-3
j_gene: TRBJ1-4
CDR3aa: CASSQEGGGNEKLFF
CDR3nt: TGCGCCAGCAGCCAAGAAGGGGGAGGTAATGAAAAACTGTTTTTT

abundance: NA
d_gene: TRBD2
v_gene: TRBV9
j_gene: TRBJ2-1
CDR3aa: CASSVEGTSGRGKFF
CDR3nt: TGTGCCAGCAGCGTAGAGGGGACTAGCGGGAGGGGGAAGTTCTTC

abundance: NA
d_gene: TRBD2
v_gene: TRBV14
j_gene: TRBJ2-1
CDR3aa: CASRPSGSYNEQFF
CDR3nt: TGTGCCAGCAGACCTAGCGGGAGTTACAATGAGCAGTTCTTC

abundance: NA
d_gene: NA
v_gene: TRBV7-8
j_gene: TRBJ2-1
CDR3aa: CASSPLLASEQFF
CDR3nt: TGTGCCAGCAGCCCCTTACTAGCTTCTGAGCAGTTCTTC

abundance: NA
d_gene: NA
v_gene: TRBV10-3
j_gene: TRBJ1-2
CDR3aa: CAISGTGQNYGYTF
CDR3nt: TGTGCCATCAGTGGGACCGGACAGAACTATGGCTACACCTTC

abundance: NA
d_gene: TRBD2
v_gene: TRBV5-5
j_gene: TRBJ2-2
CDR3aa: CASSLGGLATGGELFF
CDR3nt: TGTGCCAGCAGCTTGGGGGGACTAGCTACTGGAGGGGAGCTGTTTTTT

abundance: NA
d_gene: NA
v_gene: TRBV10-3
j_gene: TRBJ1-1
CDR3aa: CASCGGPNTEAFF
CDR3nt: TGTGCCTCCTGTGGGGGGCCGAACACTGAAGCTTTCTTT

abundance: NA
d_gene: NA
v_gene: TRBV7-2
j_gene: TRBJ2-2
CDR3aa: CASSPQEGRGTGELFF
CDR3nt: TGTGCCAGCAGCCCCCAGGAGGGTCGAGGCACCGGGGAGCTGTTTTTT

abundance: NA
d_gene: TRBD1
v_gene: TRBV6-1
j_gene: TRBJ1-5
CDR3aa: CASREQPQGRGRQPQHF
CDR3nt: TGTGCCAGCAGGGAACAACCACAGGGGAGGGGGAGGCAGCCCCAGCATTTT

abundance: NA
d_gene: TRBD2
v_gene: TRBV9
j_gene: TRBJ2-7
CDR3aa: CASSKNLAGGEQYF
CDR3nt: TGTGCCAGCAGCAAAAACCTAGCGGGAGGCGAGCAGTACTTC

abundance: NA
d_gene: TRBD1
v_gene: TRBV11-1
j_gene: TRBJ2-7
CDR3aa: CASSSSRGQGHLGEQYF
CDR3nt: TGTGCCAGCAGCTCCTCTCGGGGACAGGGACACCTGGGGGAGCAGTACTTC

abundance: NA
d_gene: NA
v_gene: TRBV9
j_gene: TRBJ2-2
CDR3aa: CASSVGAPLNTGELFF
CDR3nt: TGTGCCAGCAGCGTAGGAGCACCGTTGAACACCGGGGAGCTGTTTTTT

abundance: NA
d_gene: TRBD1
v_gene: TRBV2
j_gene: TRBJ1-1
CDR3aa: CASSGDRDTEAFF
CDR3nt: TGTGCCAGCAGTGGGGACAGGGACACTGAAGCTTTCTTT

abundance: once
d_gene: NA
v_gene: TRBV28
j_gene: TRBJ2-4
CDR3aa: CASSFLREGAAKNIQYF
CDR3nt: TGTGCCAGCAGTTTCCTGAGGGAGGGGGCGGCCAAAAACATTCAGTACTTC

abundance: NA
d_gene: NA
v_gene: TRBV5-1
j_gene: TRBJ2-5
CDR3aa: CASRPGGETQYF
CDR3nt: TGCGCCAGCAGACCCGGAGGAGAGACCCAGTACTTC

abundance: NA
d_gene: NA
v_gene: TRBV5-6
j_gene: TRBJ2-7
CDR3aa: CASNSDRIGSYEQYF
CDR3nt: TGTGCCAGCAACTCAGACAGGATAGGCTCCTACGAGCAGTACTTC

abundance: NA
d_gene: TRBD1
v_gene: TRBV27
j_gene: TRBJ2-6
CDR3aa: CASSLFGRGPESGANVLTF
CDR3nt: TGTGCCAGCAGTTTATTTGGCAGGGGGCCAGAGTCTGGGGCCAACGTCCTGACTTTC

abundance: NA
d_gene: TRBD2
v_gene: TRBV28
j_gene: TRBJ2-7
CDR3aa: CASSSPYTQYGTRAYEQYF
CDR3nt: TGTGCCAGCAGTTCCCCATATACACAATACGGGACTAGGGCCTACGAGCAGTACTTC

abundance: once
d_gene: NA
v_gene: TRBV9
j_gene: TRBJ2-5
CDR3aa: CASSQGWEEETQYF
CDR3nt: TGTGCCAGCAGCCAAGGATGGGAAGAAGAGACCCAGTACTTC

abundance: NA
d_gene: TRBD2
v_gene: TRBV7-2
j_gene: TRBJ2-1
CDR3aa: CASSDGGTRDEQFF
CDR3nt: TGTGCCAGCAGCGACGGGGGGACTAGGGATGAGCAGTTCTTC

abundance: NA
d_gene: TRBD1
v_gene: TRBV4-2
j_gene: TRBJ1-5
CDR3aa: CASSPDRVGQPQHF
CDR3nt: TGTGCCAGCAGTCCTGACAGGGTTGGTCAGCCCCAGCATTTT

abundance: NA
d_gene: NA
v_gene: TRBV10-2
j_gene: TRBJ1-3
CDR3aa: CASNRENTIYF
CDR3nt: TGCGCCAGCAACAGGGAAAACACCATATATTTT

abundance: NA
d_gene: TRBD2
v_gene: TRBV7-2
j_gene: TRBJ2-1
CDR3aa: CASSLEAQRGRLGYEQFF
CDR3nt: TGTGCCAGCAGCTTAGAAGCACAGCGGGGGCGTCTGGGGTATGAGCAGTTCTTC

abundance: NA
d_gene: TRBD1
v_gene: TRBV6-5
j_gene: TRBJ1-1
CDR3aa: CASSNRGRKETEAFF
CDR3nt: TGTGCCAGCTCGAACAGGGGGCGAAAGGAAACTGAAGCTTTCTTT

abundance: NA
d_gene: NA
v_gene: TRBV7-3
j_gene: TRBJ2-7
CDR3aa: CASSEQSGGGQYF
CDR3nt: TGTGCCAGCAGCGAGCAATCTGGGGGTGGGCAGTACTTC

abundance: few
d_gene: NA
v_gene: TRBV28
j_gene: TRBJ1-1
CDR3aa: CASSLLAGRAFF
CDR3nt: TGTGCCAGCAGTTTGCTAGCCGGGCGGGCTTTCTTT

abundance: NA
d_gene: NA
v_gene: TRBV5-1
j_gene: TRBJ1-1
CDR3aa: CASSSAMDGEAFF
CDR3nt: TGCGCCAGCAGCTCGGCGATGGACGGTGAAGCTTTCTTT

abundance: NA
d_gene: NA
v_gene: TRBV7-3
j_gene: TRBJ2-1
CDR3aa: CASSLTGSPQINEQFF
CDR3nt: TGTGCCAGCAGCTTAACGGGGAGTCCCCAAATCAATGAGCAGTTCTTC

abundance: NA
d_gene: TRBD1
v_gene: TRBV6-1
j_gene: TRBJ2-5
CDR3aa: CASQGEETQYF
CDR3nt: TGTGCCAGCCAGGGGGAAGAGACCCAGTACTTC

abundance: NA
d_gene: TRBD2
v_gene: TRBV27
j_gene: TRBJ2-5
CDR3aa: CASSSSTHGRAGTQYF
CDR3nt: TGTGCCAGCAGTTCCTCCACCCACGGGAGGGCCGGGACCCAGTACTTC

abundance: once
d_gene: TRBD2
v_gene: TRBV27
j_gene: TRBJ2-1
CDR3aa: CASSLRLAGRYSYNEQFF
CDR3nt: TGTGCCAGCAGTTTACGGCTAGCGGGAAGATACTCCTACAATGAGCAGTTCTTC

abundance: NA
d_gene: NA
v_gene: TRBV7-9
j_gene: TRBJ2-2
CDR3aa: CASSSQGTGELFF
CDR3nt: TGTGCCAGCAGCTCCCAGGGCACCGGGGAGCTGTTTTTT

abundance: NA
d_gene: NA
v_gene: TRBV27
j_gene: TRBJ1-3
CDR3aa: CASKGGGNTIYF
CDR3nt: TGTGCCAGCAAGGGGGGGGGAAACACCATATATTTT

abundance: NA
d_gene: NA
v_gene: TRBV19
j_gene: TRBJ2-5
CDR3aa: CASSSTPGGGTQYF
CDR3nt: TGTGCCAGTAGTTCTACCCCAGGGGGGGGGACCCAGTACTTC

abundance: NA
d_gene: TRBD2
v_gene: TRBV19
j_gene: TRBJ2-3
CDR3aa: CASSIETSGSGTQYF
CDR3nt: TGTGCCAGTAGTATAGAGACTAGCGGGAGTGGTACGCAGTATTTT

abundance: NA
d_gene: TRBD1
v_gene: TRBV7-2
j_gene: TRBJ1-2
CDR3aa: CASSPTGWYGYTF
CDR3nt: TGTGCCAGCAGCCCGACAGGGTGGTATGGCTACACCTTC

abundance: NA
d_gene: NA
v_gene: TRBV5-6
j_gene: TRBJ2-1
CDR3aa: CASSSENWVEQFF
CDR3nt: TGTGCCAGCAGCTCCGAGAACTGGGTTGAGCAGTTCTTC

abundance: NA
d_gene: NA
v_gene: TRBV5-6
j_gene: TRBJ2-2
CDR3aa: CASSSGVGELFF
CDR3nt: TGTGCCAGCAGCTCGGGAGTCGGGGAGCTGTTTTTT

abundance: NA
d_gene: NA
v_gene: TRBV10-3
j_gene: TRBJ2-1
CDR3aa: CAITMGGGAHNEQFF
CDR3nt: TGTGCCATCACCATGGGAGGGGGGGCCCACAATGAGCAGTTCTTC

abundance: NA
d_gene: TRBD1
v_gene: TRBV7-9
j_gene: TRBJ1-1
CDR3aa: CASSDRDDTEAFF
CDR3nt: TGTGCCAGCAGCGACAGGGATGACACTGAAGCTTTCTTT

abundance: NA
d_gene: NA
v_gene: TRBV2
j_gene: TRBJ1-2
CDR3aa: CASSPLVNSYGYTF
CDR3nt: TGTGCCAGCAGTCCCCTAGTCAACAGCTATGGCTACACCTTC

abundance: NA
d_gene: TRBD1
v_gene: TRBV29-1
j_gene: TRBJ1-1
CDR3aa: CSAEDRGENPEAFF
CDR3nt: TGCAGCGCGGAGGACAGGGGCGAAAACCCTGAAGCTTTCTTT

abundance: NA
d_gene: TRBD1
v_gene: TRBV5-4
j_gene: TRBJ2-7
CDR3aa: CASSSDRGSSEQYF
CDR3nt: TGTGCCAGCAGCTCGGACAGGGGGTCCTCCGAGCAGTACTTC

abundance: NA
d_gene: NA
v_gene: TRBV27
j_gene: TRBJ1-3
CDR3aa: CASSIANGNTIYF
CDR3nt: TGTGCCAGCAGCATAGCTAACGGAAACACCATATATTTT

abundance: NA
d_gene: NA
v_gene: TRBV19
j_gene: TRBJ1-5
CDR3aa: CASSLGTGNQPQHF
CDR3nt: TGTGCCAGTAGTCTCGGGACGGGGAATCAGCCCCAGCATTTT

abundance: NA
d_gene: TRBD2
v_gene: TRBV7-8
j_gene: TRBJ2-7
CDR3aa: CASSSLAGGREQYF
CDR3nt: TGTGCCAGCAGCTCCCTTGCGGGAGGTCGGGAGCAGTACTTC

abundance: NA
d_gene: TRBD2
v_gene: TRBV25-1
j_gene: TRBJ2-4
CDR3aa: CASSSPGSSGGMKNIQYF
CDR3nt: TGTGCCAGCAGTTCTCCGGGGAGTAGCGGGGGTATGAAAAACATTCAGTACTTC

abundance: NA
d_gene: TRBD1
v_gene: TRBV6-1
j_gene: TRBJ1-2
CDR3aa: CASSGTENYGYTF
CDR3nt: TGTGCCAGCAGCGGGACAGAGAACTATGGCTACACCTTC

abundance: once
d_gene: TRBD1
v_gene: TRBV27
j_gene: TRBJ2-5
CDR3aa: CASSPTGEMETQYF
CDR3nt: TGTGCCAGCAGTCCGACAGGGGAGATGGAGACCCAGTACTTC

abundance: NA
d_gene: NA
v_gene: TRBV7-9
j_gene: TRBJ1-1
CDR3aa: CASSFPGAATEAFF
CDR3nt: TGTGCCAGCAGCTTTCCGGGGGCTGCCACTGAAGCTTTCTTT

abundance: medium-sized
d_gene: NA
v_gene: TRBV13
j_gene: TRBJ1-1
CDR3aa: CASSQSPGGEAFF
CDR3nt: TGTGCCAGCAGCCAAAGTCCCGGGGGAGAAGCTTTCTTT

abundance: NA
d_gene: NA
v_gene: TRBV2
j_gene: TRBJ2-7
CDR3aa: CASRPLLYEQYF
CDR3nt: TGTGCCAGCAGGCCCCTCCTCTACGAGCAGTACTTC

abundance: NA
d_gene: NA
v_gene: TRBV2
j_gene: TRBJ2-7
CDR3aa: CASSDNRGHTYEQYF
CDR3nt: TGTGCCAGCAGTGACAATAGGGGCCATACCTACGAGCAGTACTTC

abundance: NA
d_gene: TRBD1
v_gene: TRBV19
j_gene: TRBJ1-5
CDR3aa: CASRRTGGDPHQHF
CDR3nt: TGTGCCAGTAGAAGGACAGGGGGAGATCCGCACCAGCATTTT

abundance: NA
d_gene: TRBD2
v_gene: TRBV28
j_gene: TRBJ2-7
CDR3aa: CASSKSGLAGTLEQYF
CDR3nt: TGTGCCAGCAGTAAGTCGGGACTAGCGGGAACCCTCGAGCAGTACTTC

abundance: NA
d_gene: TRBD2
v_gene: TRBV6-7
j_gene: TRBJ2-3
CDR3aa: CASSLRLAKQYF
CDR3nt: TGTGCCAGCAGTTTACGACTAGCGAAGCAGTATTTT